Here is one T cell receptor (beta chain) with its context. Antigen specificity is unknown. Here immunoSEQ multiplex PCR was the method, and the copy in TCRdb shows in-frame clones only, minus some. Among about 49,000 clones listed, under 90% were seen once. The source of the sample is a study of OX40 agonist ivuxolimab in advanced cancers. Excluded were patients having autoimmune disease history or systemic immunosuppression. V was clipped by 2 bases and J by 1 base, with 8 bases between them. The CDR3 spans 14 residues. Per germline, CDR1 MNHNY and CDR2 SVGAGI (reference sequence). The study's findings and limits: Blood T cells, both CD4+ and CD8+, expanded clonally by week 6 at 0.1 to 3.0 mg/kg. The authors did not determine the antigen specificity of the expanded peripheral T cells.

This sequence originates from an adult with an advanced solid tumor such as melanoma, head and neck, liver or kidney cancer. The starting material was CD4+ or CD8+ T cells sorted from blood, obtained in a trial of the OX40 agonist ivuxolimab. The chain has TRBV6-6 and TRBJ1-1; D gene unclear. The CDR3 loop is CASSYLGGNTEAFF. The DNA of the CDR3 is TGTGCCAGCAGTTACCTCGGAGGGAACACTGAAGCTTTCTTT.